This TCR beta chain came from a study of PD-1 blockade in classical Hodgkin lymphoma. Study outcomes and limitations: Exclusion was applied to patients who started nivolumab under 1 year after ASCT. Relapsed/refractory patients reportedly had the lowest baseline TCR diversity, below newly diagnosed patients, who were below healthy donors.

The time point here: cycle 4 day 1 (C4D1), after 6 weeks of nivolumab. With no exception, relapse followed autologous stem cell transplantation in all patients, and brentuximab vedotin exposure varied. The protocol was immunoSEQ multiplex PCR, while the TCRdb copy is restricted to in-frame clones and leaves out a portion. This table holds about 50,000 clones, approximately 72% found once. Points on this clone: No antigen is known for it.

Germline V gene lookup returns CDR1 SEHNR and CDR2 FQNEAQ (reference sequence). The V gene lost 7 bases and the J gene lost 0 bases, with 11 bases spanning the gap. The CDR3 is 14 residues long. V gene TRBV7-9 combines with J gene TRBJ2-3; TRBD1 might be the D (5 bases). The clonotype originates from a human donor with classical Hodgkin lymphoma. Sequencing used peripheral blood mononuclear cells (PBMCs), obtained before the fourth cycle of nivolumab. CDR3 loop: CASTWGSSTDTQYF. CDR3 coding DNA: TGTGCCAGCACCTGGGGCAGTAGCACAGATACGCAGTATTTT.